This TCR beta chain was identified in a study of CD8+CD57+ T cells in acquired aplastic anemia. For the study at large: The mean DNA yield obtained from sorted CD4+ and CD8+ cells came to roughly 3.4 ug.

CDR1 is LNHDA, CDR2 SQIVND, per germline (reference sequence). The CDR3 has 13 amino acids. V lost 7 bases to trimming and J lost 4 bases, with 11 bases between them. General observations from the study: CD8+ Simpson's diversity in patients was not significantly different from that in controls.

It was genomic DNA that served as the template for profiling TCR beta VDJ and CDR3. One entry per CDR3 protein results from TCRdb running MiXCR on the reads. The sample has about 290,000 distinct CDR3 sequences, 45% to 65% seen once; the top ten hold under 1.5%. A note on this clonotype: The antigen is undetermined.

Patients sequenced had flow cytometry evidence of CD8+CD57+ cell expansion. Every one of the patients had aplastic anemia (severe, acquired). Patients were therapy-naive when their blood was sampled. The chain couples TRBV19 to TRBJ1-5; the D is unclear. The sequence came from a human donor with aplastic anemia. The material sequenced was sorted CD4+, CD8+, or CD8+CD57+ T cells (not recorded which) from PBMCs. The CDR3 loop is CASILQRNQPQHF. The DNA for the CDR3 is TGTGCCAGTATCCTCCAGCGGAATCAGCCCCAGCATTTT.